This entry lists 18 T cell receptor beta chains sequenced from one sample in a study of T cells after yellow fever vaccination. In TCRdb, the 5' RACE reads were re-called with MiXCR into one record per CDR3 protein. The table records around 320,000 distinct CDR3 sequences, around 10% of them present only once. Here the sequenced sample was CD4+ T cells sorted from PBMCs, taken 45 days after the yellow fever booster vaccination. Receptor source: a man aged 18 to 30 who received the YFV17D yellow fever vaccine.

This clonotype has more than one count but fewer than ten. The chain carries TRBV4-3 and TRBJ2-3; D perhaps matches TRBD2 (6 bases). The CDR3 extends over 17 amino acids. V shed 0 bases and J shed 2 bases, with 15 bases lying between them. CDR1 and CDR2 from the germline V gene are LGHNA and YSLEER. The CDR3: CASSQDRGAPLTDTQYF. The CDR3 DNA follows: TGCGCCAGCAGCCAAGATCGCGGGGCCCCCCTCACAGATACGCAGTATTTT.

V usage is TRBV19 and J usage is TRBJ2-1, with D perhaps TRBD1 (5 bases). The CDR3 extends over 13 amino acids. Deletions cut 7 bases from V and 9 bases from J, with 16 bases between. CDR1 is LNHDA and CDR2 is SQIVND in the germline V gene (reference sequence). CDR3 nucleotide sequence: TGTGCCAGTATAGATCTCAGGGTAGGTGAGCAGTTCTTC. Its translation is CASIDLRVGEQFF.

A word on this clonotype: A much larger clone is a single base away; this may be a read error. This chain links TRBV28 with TRBJ2-7; D unresolved. This CDR3 is 13 amino acids long. Germline CDR1 MDHEN, CDR2 SYDVKM. Deletions cut 3 bases from V and 0 bases from J, with 6 bases between. CDR3 loop: CASSFWSSYEQYV. CDR3 in DNA: TGTGCCAGCAGTTTCTGGAGCTCCTACGAGCAGTACGTC.

Only a few counts were recorded for this clonotype. The CDR3: CASSVRDNYGYTF. The CDR3, as DNA: TGTGCCAGCAGCGTCCGGGACAACTATGGCTACACCTTC. This rearrangement joins TRBV7-2 to TRBJ1-2; D is possibly TRBD1 (5 bases). The CDR3 sequence is 13 residues long. Trimming took off 5 bases at V and 2 bases at J, with 9 bases between the two ends. The germline gives CDR1 SGHTA, CDR2 FQGNSA.

This clonotype was observed a few times. The rearrangement uses TRBV15 and TRBJ1-1, with D hard to call. V lost 0 bases and J 2 bases, leaving 1 base between the germline ends. CDR1 and CDR2 from the germline V gene are LNHNV and YYDKDF (reference sequence). This CDR3 region has 12 residues. This chain's CDR3 is CATSRDNTEAFF. The CDR3 DNA reads TGTGCCACCAGCAGAGATAACACTGAAGCTTTCTTT. Variable domain in full (rest from reference TRBV15 and TRBJ1-1): DAMVIQNPRYQVTQFGKPVTLSCSQTLNHNVMYWYQQKSSQAPKLLFHYYDKDFNNEADTPDNFQSRRPNTSFCFLDIRSPGLGDTAMYLCATSRDNTEAFFGQGTRLTVV.

This clonotype turned up a few times. The chain joins TRBV7-2 to TRBJ1-2, with D possibly TRBD1 on 5 matching bases. The germline V gene encodes CDR1 SGHTA and CDR2 FQGNSA. V lost 5 bases, J lost 7 bases, and 14 bases lay in between. This CDR3 region has 13 residues. CDR3 region: CASSRRDPSGYTF. The CDR3 bases are TGTGCCAGCAGCCGCAGGGATCCTTCTGGCTACACCTTC.

This clonotype was observed a handful of times. In nucleotides, the CDR3 is TGTGCCAGTAGTAGCAGGCGGGTGAGCACAGATACGCAGTATTTT. Translation gives CASSSRRVSTDTQYF. The chain couples TRBV19 to TRBJ2-3, with D perhaps TRBD2 (5 bases). Germline V gene sequence: CDR1 LNHDA, CDR2 SQIVND (reference sequence). The V end lost 4 bases, the J end lost 0 bases, and 11 bases lay between the germline ends. The CDR3 has 15 residues.

The chain joins TRBV11-2 to TRBJ2-5; D might be TRBD1 or TRBD2, each matching 6 bases. Germline V gene lookup returns CDR1 SGHAT and CDR2 FQNNGV. The V end was cut by 6 bases, the J end by 4 bases, with 15 bases between. There are 14 residues in the CDR3. The CDR3 DNA is TGTGCCAGCAGGGCTTACAGGGAGGCAGAGACCCAGTACTTC. Its protein is CASRAYREAETQYF.

V is TRBV5-4 and J is TRBJ2-5, with D tentatively TRBD2 (5 bases). Germline V gives CDR1 SGHNT, CDR2 YYREEE (reference sequence). The CDR3 consists of 14 residues. Trimming pared 2 bases from V and 5 bases from J, leaving 13 bases between. The CDR3, as DNA: TGTGCCAGCAGCTTACCGGGATCTCGGGAGACCCAGTACTTC. Its protein is CASSLPGSRETQYF.

The chain has TRBV12-5 and TRBJ2-3; weak D call: TRBD2 (5 bases). The CDR3 is 16 residues long. Deletions cut 0 bases from V and 0 bases from J, with 10 bases between. CDR1 and CDR2 from the germline V gene are LGHNT and FRNRAP. The CDR3 DNA reads TGTGCTAGTGGTTTGGTACTAGGATTAAGCACAGATACGCAGTATTTT. It translates to CASGLVLGLSTDTQYF.

This clonotype was recorded a few times. For the CDR3, the DNA is TGCGCCAGCAGCTTGGGGGGACCCTATGGCTACACCTTC. Protein product: CASSLGGPYGYTF. This chain links TRBV5-1 with TRBJ1-2, with D perhaps TRBD1 (5 bases). This CDR3 is 13 amino acids long. Germline lookup yields CDR1 SGHRS and CDR2 YFSETQ. Trimming took 0 bases from V and 4 from J, leaving 7 bases between them.

This clonotype was detected only a few times. The rearrangement joins TRBV20-1 to TRBJ1-2; maybe TRBD1 (6 bases). Germline V gene sequence: CDR1 DFQATT, CDR2 SNEGSKA (reference sequence). The length of the CDR3 is 12 residues. V was pared by 5 bases and J by 8 bases, with 15 bases between. The CDR3 nucleotides read TGCAGTGCTGGGGGCGTTGACGGAGGCTACACCTTC. Translation: CSAGGVDGGYTF.

This clonotype was seen a handful of times. This sequence joins TRBV10-3 and TRBJ2-2, with 8 bases aligning to TRBD2. This CDR3 region has 16 residues. Germline loops: CDR1 ENHRY, CDR2 SYGVKD. V trimming: 6 bases; J trimming: 6 bases; junction bases outside the gene matches: 12. Written as DNA, the CDR3 is TGTGCCATCAGGCCCCCCGGGACTAGTAATGCCGGGGAGCTGTTTTTT. Protein product: CAIRPPGTSNAGELFF.

The chain carries TRBV4-3 and TRBJ2-2; tentatively, D is TRBD1 (5 bases). CDR1 and CDR2 (germline): LGHNA, YSLEER. CDR3 length equals 16 residues. Trimming took 2 bases from V and 3 from J, leaving 13 bases between them. CDR3 residues: CASSQPFGADTGELFF. The CDR3 DNA reads as TGCGCCAGCAGCCAACCTTTTGGGGCAGACACCGGGGAGCTGTTTTTT.

The CDR3 reads CASSYSLGSSGPYEQYF. CDR3 coding DNA: TGTGCCAGCAGTTACTCGTTGGGGTCTAGCGGCCCCTACGAGCAGTACTTC. The chain combines TRBV6-6 with TRBJ2-7, with 7 bases fitting TRBD2. Trimming cost V 0 bases and J 2 bases; bases outside gene matches: 10. CDR1 and CDR2 (germline): MNHNY, SVGAGI (reference sequence). This CDR3 is 17 amino acids long.

The gene calls are TRBV7-4 and TRBJ2-7, with 10 bases fitting TRBD1. This CDR3 region has 17 residues. Germline-derived CDR1 and CDR2 are SGHVT and SQSDAQ. V lost 5 bases, J lost 1 base, and 11 bases stayed unmatched. The CDR3 DNA is TGTGCCAGCAGCCTGGAACGGGGGACAGGGGATTCCTACGAGCAGTACGTC. This sequence encodes CASSLERGTGDSYEQYV.

The CDR3 bases are TGTGCCAGCAGCTTCGAAACGAACACCGGGGAGCTGTTTTTT. It codes for CASSFETNTGELFF. The rearrangement links TRBV7-9 to TRBJ2-2; D remains ambiguous. The V gene's germline CDR1 is SEHNR and CDR2 FQNEAQ (reference sequence). The CDR3 covers 14 residues. Trimming took off 3 bases at V and 0 bases at J, with 5 bases between the two ends.

This clonotype appeared a few times. The rearrangement uses TRBV7-3 and TRBJ2-1; 8 nucleotides agree with TRBD2. J lost 10 bases, V lost 5 bases, and 10 bases had no gene match. Germline-derived CDR1 and CDR2 are SGHTA and FQGTGA. The CDR3 has 14 residues. DNA of the CDR3: TGTGCCAGCAGCCCCCCGGGAAGCGGGGGCGAGCAGTTCTTC. Residues: CASSPPGSGGEQFF.